This TCR beta chain was recorded in a study of identical twins. V gave up 2 bases and J gave up 2 bases; unmatched junction bases: 9. Germline assignment: CDR1 DFQATT and CDR2 SNEGSKA (reference sequence). The CDR3 has 15 amino acids. This clonotype appeared many times. MiXCR, applied by TCRdb to the 5' RACE reads, yields one record per CDR3 protein. Of 450,000 or so distinct CDR3 sequences in the sample, roughly an eighth are singletons; the top ten hold about 1%. These data also featured in a second study, about yellow fever vaccine responses in identical twins.

Sequenced input: CD4+ T cells sorted from blood. The TCR comes from a woman between 18 and 29 years old in good health. The chain has TRBV20-1 and TRBJ2-7; TRBD1 matches 7 bases. The CDR3: CSARIRDRNPYEQYF. In DNA form, the CDR3 reads TGCAGTGCTAGAATCAGGGACAGAAACCCCTACGAGCAGTACTTC.